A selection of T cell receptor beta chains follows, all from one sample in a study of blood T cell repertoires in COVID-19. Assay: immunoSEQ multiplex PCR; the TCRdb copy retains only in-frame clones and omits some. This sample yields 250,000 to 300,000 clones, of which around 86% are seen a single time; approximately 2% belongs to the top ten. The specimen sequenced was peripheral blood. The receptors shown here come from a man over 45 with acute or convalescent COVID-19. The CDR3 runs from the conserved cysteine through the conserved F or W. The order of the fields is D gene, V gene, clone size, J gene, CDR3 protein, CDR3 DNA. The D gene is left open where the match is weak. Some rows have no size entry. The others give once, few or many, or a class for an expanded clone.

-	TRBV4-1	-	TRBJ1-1	CASSQVGQRTEAFF	TGCGCCAGCAGCCAAGTCGGACAGAGGACTGAAGCTTTCTTT
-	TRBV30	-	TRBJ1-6	CAWSSGQHSYNSPLHF	TGTGCCTGGAGCTCTGGACAGCACTCCTATAATTCACCCCTCCACTTT
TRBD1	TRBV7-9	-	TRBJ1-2	CASSPGQGAGGYTF	TGTGCCAGCAGCCCGGGACAGGGGGCCGGGGGCTACACCTTC
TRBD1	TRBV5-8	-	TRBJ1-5	CASSPGTAKETQHF	TGTGCCAGCAGCCCGGGGACAGCTAAGGAGACCCAGCATTTT
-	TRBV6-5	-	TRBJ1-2	CASSYSRSSNYGYTF	TGTGCCAGCAGTTACTCGAGAAGCTCTAACTATGGCTACACCTTC
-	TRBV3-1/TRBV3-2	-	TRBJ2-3	CASSLRSGTDTQYF	TGTGCCAGCAGCCTTCGGTCTGGCACAGATACGCAGTATTTT
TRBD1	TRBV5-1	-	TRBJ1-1	CASSLGQGPYEAFF	TGCGCCAGCAGCTTGGGACAGGGACCTTATGAAGCTTTCTTT
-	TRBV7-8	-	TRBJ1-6	CASSLVAGLNSPLHF	TGTGCCAGCAGCTTAGTGGCAGGCCTTAATTCACCCCTCCACTTT
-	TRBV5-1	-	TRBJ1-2	CASSFMGTTYGYTF	TGCGCCAGCAGCTTCATGGGGACAACCTATGGCTACACCTTC
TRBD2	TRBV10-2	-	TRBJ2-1	CASTPTSGGASEQFF	TGCGCCAGCACCCCAACTAGCGGGGGGGCAAGTGAGCAGTTCTTC
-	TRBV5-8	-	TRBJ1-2	CASSTGAPYGYTF	TGTGCCAGCAGCACCGGAGCGCCTTATGGCTACACCTTC
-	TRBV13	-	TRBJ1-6	CASSLERGGSPLHF	TGTGCCAGCAGCTTAGAACGGGGAGGGTCACCCCTCCACTTT
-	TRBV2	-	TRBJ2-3	CASSEIQGQTQYF	TGTGCCAGCAGTGAGATCCAGGGGCAGACGCAGTATTTT
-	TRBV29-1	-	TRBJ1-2	CSVPNTYYGYTF	TGCAGCGTGCCTAATACTTACTATGGCTACACCTTC
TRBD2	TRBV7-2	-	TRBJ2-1	CASSLVLAGGGFF	TGTGCCAGCAGCTTAGTCTTAGCGGGGGGTGGGTTCTTC
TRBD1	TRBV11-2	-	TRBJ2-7	CASSPGTVDWGLDYEQYF	TGTGCCAGCAGCCCCGGGACAGTCGATTGGGGCTTGGACTACGAGCAGTACTTC
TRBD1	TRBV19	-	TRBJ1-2	CASSPIFNRGRSYGYTF	TGTGCCAGTAGTCCAATTTTCAACAGGGGGCGATCCTATGGCTACACCTTC
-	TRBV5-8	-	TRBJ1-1	CASSPSGRGNTEAFF	TGTGCCAGCAGCCCCAGCGGGAGAGGGAACACTGAAGCTTTCTTT
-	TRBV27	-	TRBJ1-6	CASSGRSGLGSPLHF	TGTGCCAGCAGTGGAAGGTCCGGGTTGGGTTCACCCCTCCACTTT
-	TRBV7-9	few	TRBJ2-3	CASSLRVGSGGADTQYF	TGTGCCAGCAGCTTAAGGGTGGGGTCAGGAGGGGCAGATACGCAGTATTTT
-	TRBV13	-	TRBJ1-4	CASSHPRTNEKLFF	TGTGCCAGCAGCCACCCCAGGACTAATGAAAAACTGTTTTTT
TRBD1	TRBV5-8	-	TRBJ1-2	CASSPARGAWYGYTF	TGTGCCAGCAGCCCCGCCAGGGGGGCCTGGTATGGCTACACCTTC
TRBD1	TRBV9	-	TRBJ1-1	CASSVRGNAEAFF	TGTGCCAGCAGCGTCAGGGGGAACGCTGAAGCTTTCTTT
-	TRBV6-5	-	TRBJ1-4	CASESEKVEKLFF	TGTGCCAGCGAATCGGAGAAAGTTGAAAAACTGTTTTTT
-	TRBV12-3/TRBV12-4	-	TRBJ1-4	CASSLRENEKLFF	TGTGCCAGCAGTTTAAGGGAGAATGAAAAACTGTTTTTT
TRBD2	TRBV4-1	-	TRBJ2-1	CASSLGLAGLNEQFF	TGCGCCAGCAGCCTAGGACTAGCGGGGCTGAATGAGCAGTTCTTC
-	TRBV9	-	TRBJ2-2	CASSVGGRAGPGELFF	TGTGCCAGCAGCGTAGGGGGGCGGGCCGGACCCGGGGAGCTGTTTTTT
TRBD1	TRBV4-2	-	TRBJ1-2	CASSQGTGTGDYGYTF	TGTGCCAGCAGCCAAGGGACCGGGACAGGGGATTATGGCTACACCTTC
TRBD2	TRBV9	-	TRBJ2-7	CASSSGLALTYEQYF	TGTGCCAGCAGCTCCGGACTAGCGCTCACCTACGAGCAGTACTTC